This paragraph reports one TCR beta chain. The clone's antigen remains unknown. Within one base of it there is no much larger clone, and no base qualities were kept. The source of the sample is a study of technical replicates of blood from several donors (dated 2017 in TCRdb). Measured from the cysteine to the phenylalanine, the CDR3 is 13 residues long. The DNA shown is the 39-base CDR3, in frame from base 1. From V the trimming removes 3 bases and from J it removes 4 bases, while the gene matches leave 2 bases of the junction unaccounted for. As encoded in the germline V gene, CDR1 is KGHSH while CDR2 is LQKENI. The library was generated by the immunoSEQ multiplex PCR assay. TCRdb took this table from immuneACCESS and kept in-frame rearrangements with V and J called. Such tables lack part of the clones; where checked against another copy, unresolved V genes explain under half of the gap, and the rest is unexplained. This sample lists 50,000 to 65,000 clones; over 90% were detected once. 4.3% of the sample is taken by the ten largest.

The specimen was PBMCs. The chain joins TRBV18 to TRBJ1-1, with 7 middle bases fitting TRBD1. This receptor was identified in a human donor in good health. Some clones in this sample may be carry-over from other donors' samples. The CDR3 region: CASSPTGITEAFF. In nucleotide form, the sequence is TGTGCCAGCTCACCGACAGGGATCACTGAAGCTTTCTTT.